Listed here are 14 T cell receptor beta chains from one sample, sequenced in a study of liver allograft versus peripheral blood T cells. Turning to the study itself: Transplanted-liver T cell receptor repertoires were compared with recipients' peripheral blood repertoires.

One entry per CDR3 protein results from TCRdb running MiXCR on the reads. Here the sample spans about 7,900 distinct CDR3 sequences, 15% to 20% being singletons. The receptors derive from a human patient who had a liver transplant. Some of these T cells may belong to the graft donor.

In the case of this clonotype: One base away lies a much larger clone, so this may be a sequencing read error. The CDR3 does not close with the conserved phenylalanine or tryptophan, likely indicating a read error. The chain is built from TRBV19 and TRBJ1-1; D is perhaps TRBD1 (6 bases). Germline CDR1 reads LNHDA; CDR2 reads SQIVND (reference sequence). The V end lost 5 bases, the J end lost 4 bases, and 11 bases lay between the germline ends. The CDR3 consists of 13 residues. Here the CDR3 reads CASSASGATEAFI. Written as DNA, the CDR3 is TGTGCCAGTAGTGCCTCAGGGGCCACTGAAGCTTTCATT.

Notes on this clonotype: An end of the junction does not agree with germline; a read error may underlie this. The chain couples TRBV6-2 or TRBV6-3 to TRBJ1-2; 7 bases map to TRBD1. The CDR3 totals 13 residues. The germline V gene has CDR1 MNHEY and CDR2 SVGEGT. Here the CDR3 DNA reads TGTACCAGCAGTCCCGGGACAGCCTATGGCTACACCTTC. This translates into CTSSPGTAYGYTF.

The CDR3 DNA sequence: TGTGCCAGCAGCTCACTAGCGAAATACGAGCAGTACTTC. This translates into CASSSLAKYEQYF. The gene calls are TRBV7-2 and TRBJ2-7; 7 bases fit TRBD2. Per germline, CDR1 SGHTA and CDR2 FQGNSA. With 4 bases clipped from V and 4 bases from J, the junction kept 4 bases outside the gene matches. CDR3 size: 13 residues.

In its sample, this clonotype ranks as medium-sized (0.01 to 0.1%). The V call is TRBV12-5, the J call TRBJ1-1; 8 bases align to TRBD1. Trimming took 7 bases from V and 5 from J; bases not matched to a gene: 6. This CDR3 comprises 13 residues. Germline V gives CDR1 LGHNT, CDR2 FRNRAP. The CDR3 region has the DNA TGTGCTAGTGACCAGGGGGCTGGGACTGAAGCTTTCTTT. Its protein product is CASDQGAGTEAFF.

This clonotype is termed medium-sized. The chain links TRBV19 to TRBJ1-1; 12 nucleotides match TRBD1. Trimming took 2 bases from V and 3 from J; bases not matched to a gene: 10. CDR3 length: 18 amino acids. Germline V CDR1 and CDR2: LNHDA, SQIVND (reference sequence). Written as DNA, the CDR3 is TGTGCCAGTAGTATACCCCCGGGACAGGGGGCGTCGTACACTGAAGCTTTCTTT. Its translation: CASSIPPGQGASYTEAFF.

This clonotype was counted a few times. The rearrangement links TRBV6-1 to TRBJ2-7, with unresolved D. Germline CDR1 MNHNS, CDR2 SASEGT. This CDR3 is built from 13 residues. Trimming removed 9 bases at V and 10 bases at J, with 22 bases between. The CDR3 loop is CASYPARGLQQYF. Here the CDR3 DNA reads TGTGCCAGTTACCCCGCAAGAGGCTTGCAACAGTACTTC.

In its sample, this clonotype ranks as medium-sized. The J gene is TRBJ1-1, the V gene TRBV6-6, with D possibly matching TRBD1 (5 bases). Germline V gene sequence: CDR1 MNHNY, CDR2 SVGAGI (reference sequence). The CDR3 runs to 10 residues. V was cut by 6 bases and J by 6 bases, with 5 bases left in between. The CDR3 loop reads CASRGAEAFF. The CDR3 DNA reads as TGTGCCAGCAGGGGGGCTGAAGCTTTCTTT.

By frequency in the sample, this clonotype is medium-sized (0.01 to 0.1%). The chain has TRBV14 and TRBJ1-1; D is possibly TRBD1 (6 bases). The CDR3 covers 13 residues. V lost 2 bases and J 8 bases, leaving 12 bases between the germline ends. Germline CDR1 reads SGHDN; CDR2 reads FVKESK. The CDR3 DNA follows: TGTGCCAGCAGCCAAAGCCCCACAGGGGAAGCTTTCTTT. Translated: CASSQSPTGEAFF.

This clonotype is classed as medium-sized (0.01 to 0.1%). V is TRBV19 and J is TRBJ1-6; no clear D gene. The CDR3 runs to 15 residues. The V gene's germline CDR1 is LNHDA and CDR2 SQIVND (reference sequence). Between the trimmed V and J ends, which lost 2 bases and 7 bases, there was a span of 12 bases. CDR3 nucleotides: TGTGCCAGTAGTATAAGCAGATCCGGGAATTCACCCCTCCACTTT. It translates to CASSISRSGNSPLHF.

This clonotype was detected many times. This chain links TRBV29-1 with TRBJ1-1, with D perhaps TRBD1 (6 bases). This CDR3 is 16 amino acids long. The V end lost 8 bases, the J end lost 1 base, and 23 bases lay between the germline ends. Germline CDR1 reads SQVTM; CDR2 reads ANQGSEA. CDR3 amino acids: CSFQDRTSRRNTEAFF. CDR3 in DNA: TGCAGCTTTCAGGACAGAACCTCGAGGCGGAACACTGAAGCTTTCTTT.

The rearrangement links TRBV27 to TRBJ1-2; 8 bases match TRBD1. CDR1 and CDR2 (germline): MNHEY, SMNVEV (reference sequence). V lost 5 bases, J lost 4 bases, and 12 bases stayed unmatched. The CDR3 consists of 16 residues. CDR3 nucleotide sequence: TGTGCCAGCAGTCCAAACCCACAGGGGGTCCCCTATGGCTACACCTTC. Its translation is CASSPNPQGVPYGYTF.

This clonotype is deemed medium-sized. It is unclear where the CDR3 begins or ends on the DNA, so no DNA is shown, and the CDR3 is as TCRdb lists it. The J gene is TRBJ1-1, the V gene TRBV7-5. TRBV7-5 is a known pseudogene. The CDR3 is 16 residues long, counting both termini. CDR3 sequence: CISVPEAGYRAPEAFF.

The gene calls are TRBV6-5 and TRBJ2-7, with 9 nucleotides matching TRBD2. With 2 bases clipped from V and 5 bases from J, the junction kept 4 bases outside the gene matches. The CDR3 has 14 residues. Germline V lookup: CDR1 MNHEY, CDR2 SVGAGI. DNA for the CDR3: TGTGCCAGCAGTTACGGCGGGGGGGTAGACGAGCAGTACTTC. Its translation is CASSYGGGVDEQYF.

This clonotype ranks as medium-sized. The V gene is TRBV6-2 or TRBV6-3, the J gene TRBJ1-2; D is ambiguous. The germline V gene has CDR1 MNHEY and CDR2 SVGEGT. The CDR3 is 12 amino acids. Trimming took off 7 bases at V and 7 bases at J, with 13 bases between the two ends. This CDR3 reads CASNPPGVGYTF. DNA of the CDR3: TGTGCCAGCAACCCGCCCGGGGTTGGCTACACCTTC.